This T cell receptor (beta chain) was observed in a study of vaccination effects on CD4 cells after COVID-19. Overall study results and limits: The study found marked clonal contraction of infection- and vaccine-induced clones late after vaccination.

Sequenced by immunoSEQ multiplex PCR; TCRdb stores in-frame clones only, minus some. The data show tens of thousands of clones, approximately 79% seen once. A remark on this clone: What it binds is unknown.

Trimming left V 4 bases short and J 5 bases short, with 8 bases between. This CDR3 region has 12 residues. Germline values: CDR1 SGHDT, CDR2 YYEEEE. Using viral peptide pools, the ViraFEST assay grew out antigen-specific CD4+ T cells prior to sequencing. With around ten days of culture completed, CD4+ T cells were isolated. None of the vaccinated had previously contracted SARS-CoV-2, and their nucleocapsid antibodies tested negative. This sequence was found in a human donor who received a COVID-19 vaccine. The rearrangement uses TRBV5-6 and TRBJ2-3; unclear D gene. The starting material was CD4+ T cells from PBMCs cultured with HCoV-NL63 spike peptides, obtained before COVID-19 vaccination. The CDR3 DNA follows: TGTGCCAGCAGCCCACGCTTAGATACGCAGTATTTT. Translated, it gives CASSPRLDTQYF.